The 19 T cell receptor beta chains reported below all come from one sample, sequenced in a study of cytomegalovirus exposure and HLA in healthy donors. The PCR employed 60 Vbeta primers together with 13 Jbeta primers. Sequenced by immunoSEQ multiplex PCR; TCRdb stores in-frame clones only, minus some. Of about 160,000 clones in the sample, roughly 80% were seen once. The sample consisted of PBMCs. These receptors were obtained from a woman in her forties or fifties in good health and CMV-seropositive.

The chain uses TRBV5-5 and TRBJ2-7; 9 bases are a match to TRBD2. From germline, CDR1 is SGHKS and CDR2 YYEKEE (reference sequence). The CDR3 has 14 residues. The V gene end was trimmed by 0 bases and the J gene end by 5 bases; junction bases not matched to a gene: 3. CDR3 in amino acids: CASSLVAGVHEQYF. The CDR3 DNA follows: TGTGCCAGCAGCTTGGTAGCGGGAGTCCACGAGCAGTACTTC.

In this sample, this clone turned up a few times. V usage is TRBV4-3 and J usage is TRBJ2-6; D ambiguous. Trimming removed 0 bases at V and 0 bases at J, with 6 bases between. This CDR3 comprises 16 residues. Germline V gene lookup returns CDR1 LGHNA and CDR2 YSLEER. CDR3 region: CASSQDMSSGANVLTF. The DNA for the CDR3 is TGCGCCAGCAGCCAAGATATGAGCTCTGGGGCCAACGTCCTGACTTTC.

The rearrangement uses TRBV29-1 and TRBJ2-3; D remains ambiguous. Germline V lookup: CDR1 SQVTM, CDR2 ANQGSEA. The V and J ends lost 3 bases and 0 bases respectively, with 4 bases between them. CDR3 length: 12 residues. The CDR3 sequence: CSVETSTDTQYF. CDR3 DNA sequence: TGCAGCGTTGAGACTAGCACAGATACGCAGTATTTT.

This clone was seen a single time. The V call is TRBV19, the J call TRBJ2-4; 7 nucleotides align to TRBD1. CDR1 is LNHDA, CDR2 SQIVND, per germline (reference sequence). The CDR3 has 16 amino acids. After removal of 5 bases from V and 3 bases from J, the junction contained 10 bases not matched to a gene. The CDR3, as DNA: TGTGCCAGTAGTTACTTACAGGGGACGGGCAAAAACATTCAGTACTTC. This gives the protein CASSYLQGTGKNIQYF.

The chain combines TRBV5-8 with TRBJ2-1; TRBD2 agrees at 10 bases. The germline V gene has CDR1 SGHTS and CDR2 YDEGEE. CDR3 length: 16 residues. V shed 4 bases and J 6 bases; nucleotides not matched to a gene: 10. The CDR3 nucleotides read TGTGCCAGCAGCACTTTACTAGCGGGATCGGGCAATGAGCAGTTCTTC. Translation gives CASSTLLAGSGNEQFF.

In DNA form, the CDR3 reads TGTGCCAGCAGCTTAGGAGGCGGTCAGAGCTCCTACGAGCAGTACTTC. It translates to CASSLGGGQSSYEQYF. This chain links TRBV7-3 with TRBJ2-7, with a weak D call TRBD2 (5 bases). V was shortened by 2 bases and J by 0 bases, with 14 bases between the two germline ends. The CDR3 is made up of 16 amino acids. CDR1 SGHTA and CDR2 FQGTGA come from the germline V gene.

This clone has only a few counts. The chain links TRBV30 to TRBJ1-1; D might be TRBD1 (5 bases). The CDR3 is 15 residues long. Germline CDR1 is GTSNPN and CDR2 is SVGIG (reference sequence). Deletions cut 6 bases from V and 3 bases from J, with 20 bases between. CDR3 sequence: CACIPGEGYYTEAFF. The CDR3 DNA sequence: TGTGCCTGCATACCGGGAGAGGGGTATTACACTGAAGCTTTCTTT.

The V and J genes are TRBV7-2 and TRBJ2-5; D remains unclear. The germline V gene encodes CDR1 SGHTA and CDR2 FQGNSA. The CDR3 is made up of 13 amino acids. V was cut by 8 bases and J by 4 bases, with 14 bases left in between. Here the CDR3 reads CASVELKVETQYF. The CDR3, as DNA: TGTGCCAGCGTGGAGCTTAAGGTAGAGACCCAGTACTTC.

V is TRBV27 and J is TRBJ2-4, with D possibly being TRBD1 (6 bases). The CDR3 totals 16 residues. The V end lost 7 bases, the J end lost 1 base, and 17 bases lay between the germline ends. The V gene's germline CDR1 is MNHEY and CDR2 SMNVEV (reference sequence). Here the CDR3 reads CASTPDRLAAKNIQYF. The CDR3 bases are TGTGCCAGCACCCCTGACAGGTTAGCGGCCAAAAACATTCAGTACTTC.

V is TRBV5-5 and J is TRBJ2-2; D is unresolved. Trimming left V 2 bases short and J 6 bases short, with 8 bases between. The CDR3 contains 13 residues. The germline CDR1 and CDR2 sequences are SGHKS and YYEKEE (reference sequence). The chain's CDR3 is CASSFDGSGELFF. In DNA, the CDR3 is TGTGCCAGCAGCTTCGACGGGTCCGGGGAGCTGTTTTTT.

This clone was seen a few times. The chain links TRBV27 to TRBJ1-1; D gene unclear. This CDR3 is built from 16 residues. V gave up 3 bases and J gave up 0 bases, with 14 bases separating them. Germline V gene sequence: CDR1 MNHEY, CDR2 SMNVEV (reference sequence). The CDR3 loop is CASSFRIPGLNTEAFF. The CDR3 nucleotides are TGTGCCAGCAGTTTCCGTATTCCGGGGTTGAACACTGAAGCTTTCTTT.

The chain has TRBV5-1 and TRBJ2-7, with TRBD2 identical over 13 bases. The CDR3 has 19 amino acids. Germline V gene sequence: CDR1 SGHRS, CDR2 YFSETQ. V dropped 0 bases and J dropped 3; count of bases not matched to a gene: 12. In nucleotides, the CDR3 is TGCGCCAGCAGCTTGGATCCCCCACTAGCGGGAGGGAATGTCTACGAGCAGTACTTC. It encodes CASSLDPPLAGGNVYEQYF.

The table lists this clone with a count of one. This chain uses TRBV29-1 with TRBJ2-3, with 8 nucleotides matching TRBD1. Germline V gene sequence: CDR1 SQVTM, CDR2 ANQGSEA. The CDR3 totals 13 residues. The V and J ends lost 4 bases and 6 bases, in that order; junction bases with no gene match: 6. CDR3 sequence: CSVGVTGDDTQYF. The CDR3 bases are TGCAGCGTTGGAGTGACAGGGGACGATACGCAGTATTTT.

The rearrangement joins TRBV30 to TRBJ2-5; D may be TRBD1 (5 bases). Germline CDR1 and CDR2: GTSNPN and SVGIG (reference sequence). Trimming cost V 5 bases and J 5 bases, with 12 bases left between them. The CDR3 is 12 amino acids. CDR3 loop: CAWGWGVETQYF. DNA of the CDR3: TGTGCCTGGGGATGGGGCGTGGAGACCCAGTACTTC.

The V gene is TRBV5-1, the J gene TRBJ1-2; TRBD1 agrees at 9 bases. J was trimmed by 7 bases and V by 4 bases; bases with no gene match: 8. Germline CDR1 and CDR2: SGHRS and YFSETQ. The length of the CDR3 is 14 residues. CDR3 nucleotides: TGCGCCAGCAGCCCCACAGGGGGCCCGGCTGGCTACACCTTC. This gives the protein CASSPTGGPAGYTF. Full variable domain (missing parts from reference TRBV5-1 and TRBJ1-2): KAGVTQTPRYLIKTRGQQVTLSCSPISGHRSVSWYQQTPGQGLQFLFEYFSETQRNKGNFPGRFSGRQFSNSRSEMNVSTLELGDSALYLCASSPTGGPAGYTFGSGTRLTVV.

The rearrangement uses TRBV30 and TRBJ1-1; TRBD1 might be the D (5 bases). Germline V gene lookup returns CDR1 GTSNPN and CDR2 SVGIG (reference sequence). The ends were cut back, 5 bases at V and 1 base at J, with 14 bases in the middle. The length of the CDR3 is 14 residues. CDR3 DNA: TGTGCCTGGGGGGGGTGGCTGGGGAACACTGAAGCTTTCTTT. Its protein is CAWGGWLGNTEAFF.

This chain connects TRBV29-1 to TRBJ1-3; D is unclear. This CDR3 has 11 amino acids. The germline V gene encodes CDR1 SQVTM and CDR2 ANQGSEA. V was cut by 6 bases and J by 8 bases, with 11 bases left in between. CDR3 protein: CSVSTTDTIYF. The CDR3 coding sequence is TGCAGCGTATCGACAACGGACACCATATATTTT.

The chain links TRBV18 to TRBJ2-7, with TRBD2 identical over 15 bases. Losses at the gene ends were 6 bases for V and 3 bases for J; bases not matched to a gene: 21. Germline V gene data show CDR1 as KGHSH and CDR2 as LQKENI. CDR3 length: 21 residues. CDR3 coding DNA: TGTGCCAGCTCGAACCGGGACACCCGGGGACTAGCGGGAGGTTCCTTCTACGAGCAGTACTTC. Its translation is CASSNRDTRGLAGGSFYEQYF.

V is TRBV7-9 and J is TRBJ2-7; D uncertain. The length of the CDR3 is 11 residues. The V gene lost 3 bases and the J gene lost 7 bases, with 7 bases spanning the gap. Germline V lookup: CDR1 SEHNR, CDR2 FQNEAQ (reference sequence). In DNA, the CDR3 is TGTGCCAGCAGCTTTTCCAGTGAGCAGTACTTC. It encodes CASSFSSEQYF.